A selection of T cell receptor beta chains follows, all from one sample in a study of T cell repertoires in cytomegalovirus infection. The antigens of these receptors remain unknown. TCRdb re-derived calls from the reads in MiXCR, one entry per CDR3 protein. The sample lists approximately 600,000 distinct CDR3 sequences; around 40% were seen once. The sample in question was cultured PBMCs, obtained from culture after CMV antigen stimulation. Receptors were obtained from a human donor in good health (CMV status not recorded). Some clones in this sample may be carry-over from other donors' samples. Both conserved end residues are part of each CDR3. A D gene is named only where the DNA matches it firmly. The size of a clone is reported for some rows only, either as once, few or many, or as a class for expanded clones.

j_call: TRBJ2-3
clone_size: NA
d_call: NA
v_call: TRBV6-5
cdr3_aa: CASSYSIQGSAQYF
cdr3_nt: TGTGCCAGCAGTTACTCGATTCAGGGGAGCGCGCAGTATTTT

j_call: TRBJ2-2
clone_size: few
d_call: NA
v_call: TRBV27
cdr3_aa: CASTDQGFGELFF
cdr3_nt: TGTGCCAGCACTGATCAAGGGTTCGGGGAGCTGTTTTTT

j_call: TRBJ1-2
clone_size: NA
d_call: NA
v_call: TRBV23-1
cdr3_aa: CASSQPDGYGYTF
cdr3_nt: TGCGCCAGCAGTCAACCGGACGGATATGGCTACACCTTC

j_call: TRBJ1-1
clone_size: many
d_call: NA
v_call: TRBV7-2
cdr3_aa: CASSLGGLNTEAFF
cdr3_nt: TGTGCCAGCAGCTTGGGGGGCTTGAACACTGAAGCTTTCTTT

j_call: TRBJ2-3
clone_size: NA
d_call: NA
v_call: TRBV10-1
cdr3_aa: CASSGTLSSTDTQYF
cdr3_nt: TGCGCCAGCAGTGGGACACTGTCTAGCACAGATACGCAGTATTTT

j_call: TRBJ2-7
clone_size: few
d_call: NA
v_call: TRBV5-4
cdr3_aa: CASSSGTAPSYEQYF
cdr3_nt: TGTGCCAGCAGCTCCGGGACGGCGCCCTCCTACGAGCAGTACTTC

j_call: TRBJ1-4
clone_size: NA
d_call: NA
v_call: TRBV25-1
cdr3_aa: CASSVSNEMANEKLFF
cdr3_nt: TGTGCCAGCAGTGTATCAAACGAAATGGCTAATGAAAAACTGTTTTTT

j_call: TRBJ2-3
clone_size: many
d_call: TRBD2
v_call: TRBV7-2
cdr3_aa: CASSLVPAGLTDTQYF
cdr3_nt: TGTGCCAGCAGCTTAGTACCAGCGGGACTCACAGATACGCAGTATTTT

j_call: TRBJ2-1
clone_size: NA
d_call: NA
v_call: TRBV25-1
cdr3_aa: CASSEADYKEQFF
cdr3_nt: TGTGCCAGCAGTGAAGCCGACTACAAAGAGCAGTTCTTC

j_call: TRBJ1-5
clone_size: many
d_call: NA
v_call: TRBV7-9
cdr3_aa: CASSLTGGGNQPQHF
cdr3_nt: TGTGCCAGCAGCTTAACGGGCGGTGGCAATCAGCCCCAGCATTTT

j_call: TRBJ2-5
clone_size: NA
d_call: NA
v_call: TRBV12-3/TRBV12-4
cdr3_aa: CASSFTGRKLETQYF
cdr3_nt: TGTGCCAGCAGTTTCACCGGGAGAAAGTTGGAGACCCAGTACTTC

j_call: TRBJ2-4
clone_size: few
d_call: NA
v_call: TRBV5-1
cdr3_aa: CASSLSGTPEAIQYF
cdr3_nt: TGCGCCAGCAGCTTATCCGGGACACCCGAGGCCATTCAGTACTTC

j_call: TRBJ1-2
clone_size: few
d_call: NA
v_call: TRBV7-2
cdr3_aa: CASSLDTYRVRYGYTF
cdr3_nt: TGTGCCAGCAGCTTAGATACCTACAGGGTTCGCTATGGCTACACCTTC

j_call: TRBJ1-1
clone_size: few
d_call: NA
v_call: TRBV4-1
cdr3_aa: CASSQVANTEAFF
cdr3_nt: TGCGCCAGCAGCCAAGTGGCGAACACTGAAGCTTTCTTT

j_call: TRBJ2-3
clone_size: NA
d_call: NA
v_call: TRBV20-1
cdr3_aa: CSADLGLLDGGDLSITDTQYF
cdr3_nt: TGCAGTGCGGACCTAGGTTTATTGGACGGGGGCGATCTCTCTATCACAGATACGCAGTATTTT

j_call: TRBJ1-2
clone_size: NA
d_call: NA
v_call: TRBV3-1
cdr3_aa: CASSQGAGWGGYTF
cdr3_nt: TGTGCCAGCAGCCAAGGGGCGGGGTGGGGCGGCTACACCTTC

j_call: TRBJ2-2
clone_size: few
d_call: NA
v_call: TRBV7-6
cdr3_aa: CASSDYGRAGELFF
cdr3_nt: TGTGCCAGCAGCGATTACGGGAGAGCCGGGGAGCTGTTTTTT

j_call: TRBJ2-3
clone_size: few
d_call: TRBD2
v_call: TRBV7-6
cdr3_aa: CATWDKTPFSGSEDTQYF
cdr3_nt: TGTGCCACCTGGGACAAAACACCCTTTAGCGGGAGTGAAGATACGCAGTATTTT

j_call: TRBJ2-7
clone_size: NA
d_call: NA
v_call: TRBV10-3
cdr3_aa: CAISEFLGYEQYF
cdr3_nt: TGTGCCATCAGTGAGTTTTTGGGATACGAGCAGTACTTC

j_call: TRBJ2-5
clone_size: NA
d_call: NA
v_call: TRBV12-3/TRBV12-4
cdr3_aa: CASSPGGQSQTQYF
cdr3_nt: TGTGCCAGCAGCCCCGGGGGACAGTCCCAGACCCAGTACTTC

j_call: TRBJ2-4
clone_size: many
d_call: TRBD1
v_call: TRBV7-8
cdr3_aa: CASSFRDRVSDIQYF
cdr3_nt: TGTGCCAGCAGCTTCCGGGACAGGGTGTCGGACATTCAGTACTTC

j_call: TRBJ2-5
clone_size: NA
d_call: NA
v_call: TRBV24-1
cdr3_aa: CATSDSGVETQYF
cdr3_nt: TGTGCCACCAGTGATTCAGGGGTTGAGACCCAGTACTTC

j_call: TRBJ2-7
clone_size: few
d_call: NA
v_call: TRBV12-3/TRBV12-4
cdr3_aa: CASSPPSWVYEQYF
cdr3_nt: TGTGCCAGCAGCCCCCCAAGCTGGGTATACGAGCAGTACTTC

j_call: TRBJ2-5
clone_size: many
d_call: NA
v_call: TRBV7-2
cdr3_aa: CASSFGIGETQYF
cdr3_nt: TGTGCCAGCAGCTTTGGGATAGGGGAGACCCAGTACTTC

j_call: TRBJ2-1
clone_size: NA
d_call: TRBD1
v_call: TRBV10-2
cdr3_aa: CASSGTGAHSYNEQFF
cdr3_nt: TGCGCCAGCAGCGGAACAGGGGCTCACTCCTACAATGAGCAGTTCTTC

j_call: TRBJ2-2
clone_size: NA
d_call: TRBD2
v_call: TRBV6-5
cdr3_aa: CASSYQDSSGGYTTGELFF
cdr3_nt: TGTGCCAGCAGTTACCAGGACTCTAGCGGGGGGTATACCACCGGGGAGCTGTTTTTT

j_call: TRBJ2-3
clone_size: few
d_call: TRBD2
v_call: TRBV7-9
cdr3_aa: CASSTGLAGGSDTQYF
cdr3_nt: TGTGCCAGCAGCACTGGACTAGCGGGAGGCTCAGATACGCAGTATTTT

j_call: TRBJ2-1
clone_size: NA
d_call: TRBD2
v_call: TRBV7-9
cdr3_aa: CASSLGLAGKKLSSYNEQFF
cdr3_nt: TGTGCCAGCAGCTTAGGGCTAGCGGGAAAAAAGCTTAGCTCCTACAATGAGCAGTTCTTC

j_call: TRBJ2-5
clone_size: few
d_call: NA
v_call: TRBV20-1
cdr3_aa: CSARANQGPNMETQYF
cdr3_nt: TGCAGTGCTAGAGCTAACCAAGGCCCGAATATGGAGACCCAGTACTTC

j_call: TRBJ2-1
clone_size: NA
d_call: NA
v_call: TRBV5-4
cdr3_aa: CASSLASAIGNEQFF
cdr3_nt: TGTGCCAGCAGCTTGGCCTCGGCTATTGGAAATGAGCAGTTCTTC

j_call: TRBJ2-5
clone_size: NA
d_call: TRBD2
v_call: TRBV7-2
cdr3_aa: CASSLVFSGRARETQYF
cdr3_nt: TGTGCCAGCAGCTTAGTTTTTAGCGGGAGGGCCAGAGAGACCCAGTACTTC

j_call: TRBJ2-1
clone_size: NA
d_call: NA
v_call: TRBV12-3/TRBV12-4
cdr3_aa: CASTWGGPYNEQFF
cdr3_nt: TGTGCCAGCACCTGGGGCGGGCCGTACAATGAGCAGTTCTTC

j_call: TRBJ2-1
clone_size: NA
d_call: NA
v_call: TRBV6-2/TRBV6-3
cdr3_aa: CASSYQSRHEQFF
cdr3_nt: TGTGCCAGCAGTTACCAAAGTAGACATGAGCAGTTCTTC

j_call: TRBJ2-5
clone_size: many
d_call: NA
v_call: TRBV4-1
cdr3_aa: CASSQDLGPQETQYF
cdr3_nt: TGCGCCAGCAGCCAAGATCTTGGGCCTCAAGAGACCCAGTACTTC

j_call: TRBJ1-5
clone_size: NA
d_call: NA
v_call: TRBV12-3/TRBV12-4
cdr3_aa: CASSLVGIQPQHF
cdr3_nt: TGTGCCAGCAGTTTAGTAGGGATTCAGCCCCAGCATTTT

j_call: TRBJ1-5
clone_size: few
d_call: NA
v_call: TRBV7-2
cdr3_aa: CASSLRHGQPQHF
cdr3_nt: TGTGCCAGCAGCCTACGCCACGGTCAGCCCCAGCATTTT

j_call: TRBJ2-7
clone_size: few
d_call: TRBD2
v_call: TRBV20-1
cdr3_aa: CSARGLAGGYEQYF
cdr3_nt: TGCAGTGCTAGGGGACTAGCGGGAGGGTACGAGCAGTACTTC

j_call: TRBJ2-5
clone_size: few
d_call: NA
v_call: TRBV12-3/TRBV12-4
cdr3_aa: CASRTNLVRGETQYF
cdr3_nt: TGTGCCAGCAGGACTAATCTAGTGAGGGGAGAGACCCAGTACTTC

j_call: TRBJ1-1
clone_size: NA
d_call: NA
v_call: TRBV9
cdr3_aa: CASSVLSSLTEAFF
cdr3_nt: TGTGCCAGCAGCGTATTATCCAGCCTCACTGAAGCTTTCTTT

j_call: TRBJ2-7
clone_size: NA
d_call: NA
v_call: TRBV12-5
cdr3_aa: CASGVGNLYEQYF
cdr3_nt: TGTGCTAGTGGTGTCGGGAACCTCTACGAGCAGTACTTC

j_call: TRBJ2-3
clone_size: NA
d_call: NA
v_call: TRBV12-3/TRBV12-4
cdr3_aa: CASSLYGSTDTQYF
cdr3_nt: TGTGCCAGCAGTTTATATGGGAGCACAGATACGCAGTATTTT

j_call: TRBJ2-1
clone_size: once
d_call: TRBD2
v_call: TRBV20-1
cdr3_aa: CSAPSGIFDNEQFF
cdr3_nt: TGCAGTGCCCCTAGCGGGATTTTCGACAATGAGCAGTTCTTC